Listed below are T cell receptor beta chains from one sample, sequenced in a study of T cells expressing NK-cell markers. Reanalyzing the 5' RACE reads, TCRdb keeps one entry per CDR3 protein, without DNA. This listing includes around 280,000 distinct CDR3 sequences. The source material was blood T cells: a sorted CD56 or NKG2C T cell subset, CD4+ or CD8+ T cells, or bulk PBMC T cells (not recorded which). Receptors were obtained from a man aged 18-30 years in good health. Both conserved end residues are part of each CDR3.

v_call	j_call	cdr3_aa
TRBV7-8	TRBJ2-5	CASSLARGRQETQYF
TRBV11-2	TRBJ2-5	CASSLGGQGRSETQYF
TRBV19	TRBJ1-5	CASTMEDYSNQPQHF
TRBV12-3/TRBV12-4	TRBJ1-3	CASNQGVTGNTIYF
TRBV6-1	TRBJ2-3	CASMGSLRATQYF
TRBV15	TRBJ2-2	CATSTRTANTGELFF
TRBV29-1	TRBJ2-2	CSAEASGRGSGELFF
TRBV2	TRBJ1-2	CASGDREANYGYTF
TRBV7-6	TRBJ2-3	CASSLAQLAGGTDTQYF
TRBV10-3	TRBJ2-5	CAISGLDLETQYF
TRBV5-1	TRBJ1-1	CASSLVASRVEAFF
TRBV11-1	TRBJ2-6	CASSRGDGANVLTF
TRBV20-1	TRBJ2-1	CSAQTTGTQFSYNEQFF
TRBV20-1	TRBJ2-3	CSASSPSGRSRDTQYF
TRBV18	TRBJ2-1	CASSLGTSNEQFF
TRBV5-1	TRBJ1-4	CASSLETVNEKLFF
TRBV7-9	TRBJ2-1	CASSLGTTQNEQFF
TRBV28	TRBJ2-5	CASSTTSGSETQYF
TRBV30	TRBJ1-5	CAWNTGRNQPQHF
TRBV7-9	TRBJ2-5	CASSWLSSGRVGTQYF
TRBV7-6	TRBJ2-3	CASSFPGTDTQYF
TRBV20-1	TRBJ2-1	CSGMDRGIREQFF
TRBV20-1	TRBJ1-2	CSATDGIRQALSGGYTF
TRBV20-1	TRBJ2-4	CSATGTDLMGKNIQYF
TRBV12-3/TRBV12-4	TRBJ2-1	CASQTLGGLAGGTYNEQFF
TRBV6-1	TRBJ2-1	CAIGTSGKAGGYEQFF
TRBV5-1	TRBJ2-5	CASRGQTIQETQYF
TRBV20-1	TRBJ1-5	CSAGGQLNQPQHF
TRBV15	TRBJ2-2	CATLYQSTGELFF
TRBV12-3/TRBV12-4	TRBJ1-6	CASSPSGDSPLHF
TRBV19	TRBJ1-1	CASSSHRGLNTEAFF
TRBV18	TRBJ2-3	CASSPPGSSTDTQYF
TRBV19	TRBJ1-6	CASRNPGHNNSPLHF
TRBV12-3/TRBV12-4	TRBJ1-5	CASSSSGTSSNQPQHF
TRBV10-3	TRBJ2-3	CAIESGTLTDTQYF
TRBV19	TRBJ2-7	CASSTSGGRQQYF
TRBV6-6	TRBJ2-3	CASSSHSDTQYF
TRBV11-3	TRBJ2-3	CASSIGRVSTDTQYF
TRBV20-1	TRBJ2-3	CSAITGLADQLDTQYF
TRBV24-1	TRBJ2-5	CATSDPGTPHLETQYF
TRBV9	TRBJ2-5	CASSVGQTETQYF
TRBV25-1	TRBJ1-1	CASSGAGQGAWGRTRAAFF
TRBV15	TRBJ2-3	CATSRDDRREGTDTQYF
TRBV27	TRBJ2-1	CASSYGRGSEQFF
TRBV6-5	TRBJ2-5	CASRDSTGPQETQYF
TRBV6-1	TRBJ1-2	CASSEVSPTGTGYTF
TRBV20-1	TRBJ1-2	CSAKTGGQNANYGYTF
TRBV18	TRBJ2-7	CASSPVGNEQYF
TRBV5-1	TRBJ2-4	CASSSPGTTQNIQYF
TRBV24-1	TRBJ2-1	CATSDFPGQGMDEQFF
TRBV12-3/TRBV12-4	TRBJ2-1	CASSLVTSGNNEQFF
TRBV6-2/TRBV6-3	TRBJ2-1	CASSFTGISYNEQFF
TRBV25-1	TRBJ2-5	CASSESVTGVLETQYF
TRBV7-9	TRBJ2-1	CASSLTSLSYNEQFF
TRBV20-1	TRBJ2-1	CSARAAAGSEQFF